One T cell receptor beta chain is described in this entry. Its cognate antigen has yet to be identified. Base qualities were left out, and no much larger clone turns up one base away. This specimen comes from a study of control samples from healthy donors and cancer patients (dated by TCRdb to the early 2020s). The CDR3 spans 13 residues, from the cysteine through the phenylalanine. The entry retains the CDR3 DNA only, 39 bases that are in frame from base 1. Between the V and J ends, shortened by 6 bases and 2 bases respectively, the junction contains 10 bases. The germline V gene gives CDR1 as SNHLY and CDR2 as FYNNEI. The method was the immunoSEQ multiplex PCR assay. TCRdb took this table from immuneACCESS and kept in-frame rearrangements with V and J called. Such tables lack part of the clones; where checked against another copy, unresolved V genes explain under half of the gap, and the rest is unexplained. Present in this sample are almost 95,000 clones, about nine tenths of which were seen just once. Clones ranked in the top ten supply about 4% of the sample.

The origin of this receptor is a woman between 18 and 29 years old in good health. The sequenced material came from blood. Recombination joined TRBV2 with TRBJ1-2; the D gene remains uncertain. The CDR3 region reads CASREMQNYGYTF. At the DNA level, the sequence is TGTGCCAGCAGAGAGATGCAGAACTATGGCTACACCTTC.